This TCR beta chain originates from a study of T cell repertoires in cytomegalovirus infection. Study-wide background: It can be stated that public TCR beta signatures indicated CMV infection as well as a matching HLA type. Overall study results and limits: Predominance within the ex vivo response was attributable to HLA-C-restricted CMV-specific TCR beta clonotypes. Totalled public TCR beta family frequency picked out people who carried CMV plus the relevant HLA.

TCRdb ran MiXCR on the reads and lists one entry per CDR3 protein. The sample consists of roughly 200,000 distinct CDR3 sequences, roughly 9.8% of them appearing once. Comments on this clonotype: As yet, its antigen is unknown.

The CDR3 length is 15 residues. Deletions cut 1 base from V and 7 bases from J, with 14 bases between. Germline V gene data show CDR1 as SGHVS and CDR2 as FQNEAQ. The genes are TRBV7-8 and TRBJ2-1; tentatively, D is TRBD1 or TRBD2 (6 bases each). The clonotype originates from a human donor in good health (CMV status not recorded). Some clones in this sample may be carry-over from other donors' samples. Sequenced material: PBMCs. The CDR3: CASSLGQVGGNEQFF. As DNA, the CDR3 is TGTGCCAGCAGCTTAGGACAGGTAGGGGGGAATGAGCAGTTCTTC.